Detailed here is one T cell receptor (beta chain). Sequencing used immunoSEQ multiplex PCR; TCRdb keeps in-frame clones, though not all of them. The sample consists of about 4,000 clones, roughly a fifth of them appearing once. The data belong to a study of sequential checkpoint blockade in melanoma. Study as a whole: TCRβ was sequenced from DNA of about a hundred pretreatment tumors. Under 25 patients had matched tumor biopsies before treatment and at week 13 after nivolumab or ipilimumab alone.

The ends were cut back, 4 bases at V and 1 base at J, with 7 bases in the middle. This CDR3 comprises 13 residues. CDR1 is MNHGY, CDR2 SAAAGT, per germline. Stated treatment: randomized to nivolumab then ipilimumab (arm A) or the reverse (arm B). The J gene is TRBJ2-5, the V gene TRBV6-8; D is unclear. The receptor was isolated from a human donor with melanoma. The source was tumor tissue (inferred from file names), collected from a patient given nivolumab and ipilimumab in sequence. CDR3 DNA sequence: TGTGCCAGCAGTTTTACGGGCCAAGAGACCCAGTACTTC. Translated: CASSFTGQETQYF.